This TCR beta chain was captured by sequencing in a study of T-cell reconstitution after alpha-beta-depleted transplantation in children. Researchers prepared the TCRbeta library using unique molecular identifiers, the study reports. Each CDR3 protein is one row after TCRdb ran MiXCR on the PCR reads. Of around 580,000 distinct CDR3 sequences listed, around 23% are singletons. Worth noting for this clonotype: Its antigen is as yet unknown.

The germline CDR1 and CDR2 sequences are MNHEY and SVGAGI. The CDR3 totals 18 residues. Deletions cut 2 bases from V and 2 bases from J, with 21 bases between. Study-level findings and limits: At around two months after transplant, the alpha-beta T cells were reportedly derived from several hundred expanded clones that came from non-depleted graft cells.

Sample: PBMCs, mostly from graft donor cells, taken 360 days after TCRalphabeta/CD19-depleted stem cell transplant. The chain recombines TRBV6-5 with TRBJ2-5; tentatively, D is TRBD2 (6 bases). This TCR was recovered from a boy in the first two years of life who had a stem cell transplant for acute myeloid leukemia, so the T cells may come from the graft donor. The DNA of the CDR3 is TGTGCCAGCAGTTACCCTGACCTGACTAGAGGAGGACAAGAGACCCAGTACTTC. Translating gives CASSYPDLTRGGQETQYF.